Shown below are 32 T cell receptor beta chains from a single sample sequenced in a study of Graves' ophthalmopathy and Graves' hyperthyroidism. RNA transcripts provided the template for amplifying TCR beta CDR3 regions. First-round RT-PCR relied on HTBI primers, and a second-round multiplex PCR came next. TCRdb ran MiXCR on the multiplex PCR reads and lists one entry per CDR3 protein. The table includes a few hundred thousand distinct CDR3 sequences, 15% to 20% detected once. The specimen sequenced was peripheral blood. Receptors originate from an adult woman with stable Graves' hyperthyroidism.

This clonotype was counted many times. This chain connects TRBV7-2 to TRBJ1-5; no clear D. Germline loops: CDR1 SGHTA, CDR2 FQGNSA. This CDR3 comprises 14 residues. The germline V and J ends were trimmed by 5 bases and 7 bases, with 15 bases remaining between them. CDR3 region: CASSEFLIPQPQHF. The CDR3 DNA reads TGTGCCAGCAGCGAGTTCCTAATCCCCCAGCCCCAGCATTTT.

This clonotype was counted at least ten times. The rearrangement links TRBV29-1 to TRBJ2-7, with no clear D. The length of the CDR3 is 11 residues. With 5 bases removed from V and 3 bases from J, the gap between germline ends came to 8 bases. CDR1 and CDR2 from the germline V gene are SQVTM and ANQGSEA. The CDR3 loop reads CSVRRSYEQYF. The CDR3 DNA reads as TGCAGCGTTCGTCGGAGCTACGAGCAGTACTTC.

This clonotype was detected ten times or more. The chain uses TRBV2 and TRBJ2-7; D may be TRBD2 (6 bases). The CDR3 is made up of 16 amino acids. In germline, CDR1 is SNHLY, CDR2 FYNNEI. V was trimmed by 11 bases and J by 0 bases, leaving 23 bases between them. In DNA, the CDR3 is TGTGCCTCCACGTTTGGGGGAGCGGGCTACTCCTACGAGCAGTACTTC. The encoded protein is CASTFGGAGYSYEQYF.

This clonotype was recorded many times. This CDR3 reads CASSAGSYGYTF. For the CDR3, the DNA is TGTGCCAGCAGTGCGGGATCCTATGGCTACACCTTC. The chain links TRBV6-1 to TRBJ1-2; no clear D. The CDR3 spans 12 residues. V lost 4 bases, J lost 4 bases, and 7 bases lay in between. Germline CDR1 reads MNHNS; CDR2 reads SASEGT.

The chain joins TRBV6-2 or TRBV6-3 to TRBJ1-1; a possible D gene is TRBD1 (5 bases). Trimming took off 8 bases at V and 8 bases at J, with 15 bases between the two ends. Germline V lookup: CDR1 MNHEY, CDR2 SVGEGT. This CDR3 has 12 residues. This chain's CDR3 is CASGERDREAFF. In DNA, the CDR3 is TGTGCCAGCGGAGAACGGGACCGGGAAGCTTTCTTT.

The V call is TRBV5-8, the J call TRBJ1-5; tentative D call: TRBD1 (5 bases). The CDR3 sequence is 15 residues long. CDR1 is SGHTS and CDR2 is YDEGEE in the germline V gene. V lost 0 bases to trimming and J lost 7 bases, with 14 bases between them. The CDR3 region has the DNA TGTGCCAGCAGCTTGGGGAGGGGATTGGAGCAGCCCCAGCATTTT. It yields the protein CASSLGRGLEQPQHF.

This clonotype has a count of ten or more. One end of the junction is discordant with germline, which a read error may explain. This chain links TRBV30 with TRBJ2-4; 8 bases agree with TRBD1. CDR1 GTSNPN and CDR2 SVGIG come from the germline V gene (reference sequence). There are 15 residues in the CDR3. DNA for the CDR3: TGTGCCTGGAGTGTCCCAAGGACAGGGAGGAACATTAAGTACTTC. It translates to CAWSVPRTGRNIKYF.

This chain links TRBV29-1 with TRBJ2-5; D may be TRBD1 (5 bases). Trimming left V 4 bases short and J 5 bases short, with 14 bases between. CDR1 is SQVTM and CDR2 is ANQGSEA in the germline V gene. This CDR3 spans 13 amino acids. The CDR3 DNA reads TGCAGCGTTGCCCAGGGCCACCGGGAGACCCAGTACTTC. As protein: CSVAQGHRETQYF.

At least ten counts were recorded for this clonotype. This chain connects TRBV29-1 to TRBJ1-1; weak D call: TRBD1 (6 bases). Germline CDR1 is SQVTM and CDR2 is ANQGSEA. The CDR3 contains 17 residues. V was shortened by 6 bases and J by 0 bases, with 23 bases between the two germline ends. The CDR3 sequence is CSVPAPRDTYLNTEAFF. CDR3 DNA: TGCAGCGTCCCCGCCCCAAGGGACACTTACTTGAACACTGAAGCTTTCTTT.

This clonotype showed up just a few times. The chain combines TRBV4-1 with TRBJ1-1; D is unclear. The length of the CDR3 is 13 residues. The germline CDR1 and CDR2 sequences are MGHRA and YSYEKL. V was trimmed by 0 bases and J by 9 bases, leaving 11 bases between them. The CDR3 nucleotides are TGCGCCAGCAGCCAAGATCTTCCAGAGCAAGCTTTCTTT. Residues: CASSQDLPEQAFF.

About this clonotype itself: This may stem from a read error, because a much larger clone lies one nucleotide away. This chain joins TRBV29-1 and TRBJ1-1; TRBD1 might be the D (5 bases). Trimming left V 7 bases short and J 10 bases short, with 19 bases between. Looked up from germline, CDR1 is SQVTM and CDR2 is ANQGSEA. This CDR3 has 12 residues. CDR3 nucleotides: TGCAGCGCTCCCCGGGACGGGGGGGGAGCTTTCTTT. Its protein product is CSAPRDGGGAFF.

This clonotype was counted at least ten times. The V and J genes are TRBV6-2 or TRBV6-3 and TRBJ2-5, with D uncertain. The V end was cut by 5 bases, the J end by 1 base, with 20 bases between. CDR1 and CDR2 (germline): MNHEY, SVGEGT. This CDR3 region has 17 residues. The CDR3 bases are TGTGCCAGCAGTCTTATCAAAGGCAGGCGTCCCCAAGAGACCCAGTACTTC. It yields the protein CASSLIKGRRPQETQYF.

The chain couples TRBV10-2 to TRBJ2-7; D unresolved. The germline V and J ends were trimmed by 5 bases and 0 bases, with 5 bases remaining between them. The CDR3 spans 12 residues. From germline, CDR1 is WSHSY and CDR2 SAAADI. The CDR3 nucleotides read TGCGCCAGCAGTACTAACTCCTACGAGCAGTACTTC. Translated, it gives CASSTNSYEQYF.

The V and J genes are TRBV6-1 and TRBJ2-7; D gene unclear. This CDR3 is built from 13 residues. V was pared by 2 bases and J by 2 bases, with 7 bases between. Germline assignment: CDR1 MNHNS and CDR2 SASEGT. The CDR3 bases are TGTGCCAGCAGTGAAAACAGACCCTACGAGCAGTACTTC. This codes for CASSENRPYEQYF.

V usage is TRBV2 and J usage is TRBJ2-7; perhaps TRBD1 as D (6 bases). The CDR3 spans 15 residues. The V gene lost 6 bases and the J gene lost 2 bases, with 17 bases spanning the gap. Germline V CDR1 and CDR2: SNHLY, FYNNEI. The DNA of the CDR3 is TGTGCCAGCAGAAGCCCCGGGACAAGAACCTACGAGCAGTACTTC. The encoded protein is CASRSPGTRTYEQYF. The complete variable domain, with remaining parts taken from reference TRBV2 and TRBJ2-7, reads EPEVTQTPSHQVTQMGQEVILRCVPISNHLYFYWYRQILGQKVEFLVSFYNNEISEKSEIFDDQFSVERPDGSNFTLKIRSTKLEDSAMYFCASRSPGTRTYEQYFGPGTRLTVT.

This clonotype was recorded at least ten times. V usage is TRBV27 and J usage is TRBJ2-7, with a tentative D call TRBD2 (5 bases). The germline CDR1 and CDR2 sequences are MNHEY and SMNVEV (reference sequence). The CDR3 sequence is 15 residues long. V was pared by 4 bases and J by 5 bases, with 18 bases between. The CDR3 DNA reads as TGTGCCAGCAGTTCAATCTCCGGGAACAGAAACGAGCAGTACTTC. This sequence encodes CASSSISGNRNEQYF.

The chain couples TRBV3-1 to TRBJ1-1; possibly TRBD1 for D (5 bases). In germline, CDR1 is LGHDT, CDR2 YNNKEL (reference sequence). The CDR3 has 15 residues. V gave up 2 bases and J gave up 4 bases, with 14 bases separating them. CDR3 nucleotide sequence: TGTGCCAGCAGCCAAAGGAGACAGAGCTTCACTGAAGCTTTCTTT. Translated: CASSQRRQSFTEAFF.

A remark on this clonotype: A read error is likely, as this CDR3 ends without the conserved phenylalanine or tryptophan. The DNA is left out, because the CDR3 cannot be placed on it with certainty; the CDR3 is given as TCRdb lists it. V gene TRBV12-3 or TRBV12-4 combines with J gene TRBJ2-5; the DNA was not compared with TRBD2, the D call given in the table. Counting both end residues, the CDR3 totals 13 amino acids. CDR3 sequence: CASSFGGRETQDY.

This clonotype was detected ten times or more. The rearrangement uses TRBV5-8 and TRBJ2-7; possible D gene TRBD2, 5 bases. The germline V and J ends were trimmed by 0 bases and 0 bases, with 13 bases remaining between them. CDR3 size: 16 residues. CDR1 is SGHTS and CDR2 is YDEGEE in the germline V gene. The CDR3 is CASSLEAGVTSYEQYF. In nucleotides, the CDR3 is TGTGCCAGCAGCTTGGAGGCGGGTGTAACCTCCTACGAGCAGTACTTC.

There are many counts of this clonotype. The CDR3 nucleotides read TGCAGTGCACGACAGTTAACCTACGAGCAGTACTTC. Protein: CSARQLTYEQYF. The rearrangement uses TRBV20-1 and TRBJ2-7; a possible D gene is TRBD1 (5 bases). The CDR3 runs 12 residues. V was shortened by 6 bases and J by 2 bases, with 11 bases between the two germline ends. Germline assignment: CDR1 DFQATT and CDR2 SNEGSKA (reference sequence).

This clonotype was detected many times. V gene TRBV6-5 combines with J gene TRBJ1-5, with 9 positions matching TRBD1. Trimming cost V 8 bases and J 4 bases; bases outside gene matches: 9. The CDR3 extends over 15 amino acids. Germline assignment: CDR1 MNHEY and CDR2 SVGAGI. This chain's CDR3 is CASVRDRAPNQPQHF. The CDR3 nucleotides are TGTGCCAGCGTCCGGGACAGGGCCCCTAATCAGCCCCAGCATTTT.

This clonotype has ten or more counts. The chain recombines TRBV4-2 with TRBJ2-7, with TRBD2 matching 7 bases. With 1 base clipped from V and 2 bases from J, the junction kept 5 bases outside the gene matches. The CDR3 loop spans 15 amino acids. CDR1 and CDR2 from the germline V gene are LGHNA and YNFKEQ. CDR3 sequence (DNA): TGTGCCAGCAGCCAAGCAACTAGCGCGACCTACGAGCAGTACTTC. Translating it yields CASSQATSATYEQYF.

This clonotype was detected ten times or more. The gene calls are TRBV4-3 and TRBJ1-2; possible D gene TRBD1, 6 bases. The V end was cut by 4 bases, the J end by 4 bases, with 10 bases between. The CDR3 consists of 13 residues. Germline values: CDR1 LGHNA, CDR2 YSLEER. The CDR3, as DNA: TGCGCCAGCAGCCCGTTGGACAGCTATGGCTACACCTTC. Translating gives CASSPLDSYGYTF.

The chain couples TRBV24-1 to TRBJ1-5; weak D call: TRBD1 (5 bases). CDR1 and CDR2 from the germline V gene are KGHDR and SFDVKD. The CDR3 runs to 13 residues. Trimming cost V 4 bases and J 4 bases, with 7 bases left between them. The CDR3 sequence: CATSERQNQPQHF. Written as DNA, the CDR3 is TGTGCCACCAGTGAAAGACAGAATCAGCCCCAGCATTTT.

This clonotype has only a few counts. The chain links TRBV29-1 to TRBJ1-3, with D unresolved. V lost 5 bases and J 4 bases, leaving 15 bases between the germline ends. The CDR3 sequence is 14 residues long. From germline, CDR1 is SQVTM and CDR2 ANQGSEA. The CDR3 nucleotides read TGCAGCGTTCTAGGGTCCCCGGCAGGAAACACCATATATTTT. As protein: CSVLGSPAGNTIYF.

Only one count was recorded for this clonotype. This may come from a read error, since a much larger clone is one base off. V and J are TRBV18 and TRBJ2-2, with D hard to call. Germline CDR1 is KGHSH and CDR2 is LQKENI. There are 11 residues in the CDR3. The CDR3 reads CASSPTSEQFF. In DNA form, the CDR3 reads TGTGCCAGCTCACCAACCTCGGAGCAGTTTTTT.

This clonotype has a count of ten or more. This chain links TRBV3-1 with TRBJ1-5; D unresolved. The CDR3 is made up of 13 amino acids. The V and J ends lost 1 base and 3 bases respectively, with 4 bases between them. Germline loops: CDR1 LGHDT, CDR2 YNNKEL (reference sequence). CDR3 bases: TGTGCCAGCAGCCAAGCTGTCAATCAGCCCCAGCATTTT. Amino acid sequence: CASSQAVNQPQHF.

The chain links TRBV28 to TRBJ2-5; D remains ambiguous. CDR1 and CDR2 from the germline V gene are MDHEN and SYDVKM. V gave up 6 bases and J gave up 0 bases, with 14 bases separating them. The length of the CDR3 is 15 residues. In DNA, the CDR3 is TGTGCCAGCAGGTCCCCCGCTGGGAACCAAGAGACCCAGTACTTC. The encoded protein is CASRSPAGNQETQYF. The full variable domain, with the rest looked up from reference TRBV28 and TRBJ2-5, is DVKVTQSSRYLVKRTGEKVFLECVQDMDHENMFWYRQDPGLGLRLIYFSYDVKMKEKGDIPEGYSVSREKKERFSLILESASTNQTSMYLCASRSPAGNQETQYFGPGTRLLVL.

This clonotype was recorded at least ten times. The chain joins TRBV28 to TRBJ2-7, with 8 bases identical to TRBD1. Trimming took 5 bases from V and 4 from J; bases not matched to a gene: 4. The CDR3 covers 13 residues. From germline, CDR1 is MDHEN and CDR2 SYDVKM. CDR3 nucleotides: TGTGCCAGCAGTGTAAGGACAGGGTACGAGCAGTACTTC. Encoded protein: CASSVRTGYEQYF.

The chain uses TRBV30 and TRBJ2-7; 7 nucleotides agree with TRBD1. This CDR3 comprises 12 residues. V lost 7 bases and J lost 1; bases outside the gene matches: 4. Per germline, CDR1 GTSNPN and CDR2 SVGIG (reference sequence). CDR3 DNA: TGTGCCTTTGCGGACAGGTCCTACGAGCAGTACTTC. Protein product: CAFADRSYEQYF.

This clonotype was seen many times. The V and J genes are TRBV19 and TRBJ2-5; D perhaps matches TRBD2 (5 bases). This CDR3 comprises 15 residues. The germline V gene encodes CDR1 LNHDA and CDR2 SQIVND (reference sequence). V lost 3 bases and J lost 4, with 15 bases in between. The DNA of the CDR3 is TGTGCCAGTAGTATCCTTCCACATGGAGGAGAGACCCAGTACTTC. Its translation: CASSILPHGGETQYF.

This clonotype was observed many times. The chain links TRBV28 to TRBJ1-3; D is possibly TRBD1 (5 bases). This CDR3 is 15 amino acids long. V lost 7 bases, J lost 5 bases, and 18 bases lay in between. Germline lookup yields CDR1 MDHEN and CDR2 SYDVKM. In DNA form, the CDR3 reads TGTGCCAGCAATTCTCCGGGGGAGGGCAGAAACACCATATATTTT. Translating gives CASNSPGEGRNTIYF. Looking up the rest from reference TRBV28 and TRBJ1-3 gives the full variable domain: DVKVTQSSRYLVKRTGEKVFLECVQDMDHENMFWYRQDPGLGLRLIYFSYDVKMKEKGDIPEGYSVSREKKERFSLILESASTNQTSMYLCASNSPGEGRNTIYFGEGSWLTVV.